These T cell receptor beta chains were read from a single sample in a study of T cells in Graves' hyperthyroidism and ophthalmopathy. TCRdb re-called the multiplex PCR reads with MiXCR, one entry per CDR3 protein. The repertoire holds under 750,000 distinct CDR3 sequences, with around 20% as singletons. Specimen: blood. Receptors were obtained from a woman aged 50 to 65 with Graves' hyperthyroidism that later progressed to Graves' ophthalmopathy. Both conserved end residues are part of each CDR3. The D gene is left open where the match is weak. Clone size is given for some rows only: seen once, a few or many times, or a class if the clone is expanded.

v_gene	abundance	len	j_gene	d_gene	CDR3aa
TRBV29-1	many	14	TRBJ2-1	TRBD2	CSVVAGGPYNEQFF
TRBV24-1	few	13	TRBJ2-3	.	CATSGAGEPTQYF
TRBV30	few	13	TRBJ1-1	.	CAWRGTMNTEAFF
TRBV11-1	many	14	TRBJ1-1	.	CASSSGLPSLGAFF
TRBV29-1	.	14	TRBJ1-1	.	CSVAPRGGLVGAFF
TRBV6-2/TRBV6-3	few	15	TRBJ2-1	TRBD2	CASSYSSGGGNEQFF
TRBV6-1	few	13	TRBJ2-5	.	CASSAGGGETQYF
TRBV20-1	many	11	TRBJ1-2	.	CSASEGAGYTF
TRBV5-1	many	15	TRBJ2-3	.	CASRKQYRGTDTQYF
TRBV13	.	15	TRBJ1-5	TRBD1	CASSLGQGVFQPQHF
TRBV2	many	19	TRBJ2-1	TRBD2	CASSEMGVGIAGGGGEQFF
TRBV20-1	many	12	TRBJ2-7	.	CSASGGYYEQYF
TRBV2	many	14	TRBJ2-2	.	CASGDPANTGELFF
TRBV6-1	few	13	TRBJ1-1	.	CASSVIGETEAFF
TRBV20-1	.	16	TRBJ2-1	.	CSADFDGASSYNEQFF
TRBV27	few	15	TRBJ1-2	TRBD1	CASSLSTGGDYGCTF
TRBV3-1	many	16	TRBJ1-6	TRBD1	CASSQEPGTGNSPLHF
TRBV3-1	many	16	TRBJ1-6	.	CASSLDTGRKNSPLHF
TRBV7-2	many	15	TRBJ1-4	TRBD1	CASSTWTGVNEKLFF
TRBV14	.	14	TRBJ1-2	.	CASSQVLGSYGYTF
TRBV7-9	few	14	TRBJ2-1	.	CASSLGDASDEQFF
TRBV3-1	.	15	TRBJ1-1	.	CASSQAGGYSTEAFF
TRBV20-1	few	14	TRBJ2-3	.	CSARAGLWADTQYF
TRBV5-1	.	13	TRBJ2-1	TRBD1	CASGQDVANEQFF
TRBV5-1	.	14	TRBJ1-6	TRBD1	CASSYRDRDSPLHF
TRBV2	.	15	TRBJ1-5	.	CASSERGYGNQPQHF
TRBV12-5	few	12	TRBJ1-2	.	CASGETNYGYTF
TRBV29-1	.	13	TRBJ2-5	TRBD1	CSVGTGGAETQYF
TRBV11-2	many	13	TRBJ1-1	.	CASSQRGIAGAFF